This is a list of T cell receptor beta chains from one sample in a study of blood T cell repertoires in COVID-19. The assay was immunoSEQ multiplex PCR, and TCRdb's table has in-frame clones only and misses some. In the table there are around 130,000 clones, approximately 88% of which are singletons. Sample: peripheral blood. The receptor set was obtained from a woman older than 75 with acute or convalescent COVID-19. CDR3s include the opening cysteine and the closing phenylalanine or tryptophan. A D gene is named only where the DNA matches it firmly. Rows may omit the clone size; those that give it use once, few, many or a size class.

D	V	size	J	DNA	CDR3
TRBD2	TRBV6-6	-	TRBJ2-1	TGTGCCAGCAGTCGACTCGGGGGACTAGGGTTTGATGAGCAGTTCTTC	CASSRLGGLGFDEQFF
TRBD1	TRBV20-1	-	TRBJ1-5	TGCAGTGCTAGTGAGGGACAGGGAATCTATCAGCCCCAGCATTTT	CSASEGQGIYQPQHF
-	TRBV6-5	-	TRBJ1-5	TGTGCCAGCAGTTGGGGCCGGAATCAGCCCCAGCATTTT	CASSWGRNQPQHF
TRBD1	TRBV19	-	TRBJ1-1	TGTGCCAGTAGTCTAAGAAACAGGGGGCGGGCAAATGAAGCTTTCTTT	CASSLRNRGRANEAFF
-	TRBV5-1	-	TRBJ1-1	TGCGCCAGCAGCTTGGCCCCACAGACTGAAGCTTTCTTT	CASSLAPQTEAFF
-	TRBV4-3	-	TRBJ1-2	TGCGCCAGCAGCCAAGTAGGACAGAACTATGGCTACACCTTC	CASSQVGQNYGYTF
TRBD1	TRBV4-1	-	TRBJ1-2	TGCGCCAGCAGCCAACCGGGACAGGGAAAACATGGCTACACCTTC	CASSQPGQGKHGYTF
-	TRBV27	-	TRBJ1-2	TGTGCCAGCAGTTTAAAGGGGGAGGGCTATGGCTACACCTTC	CASSLKGEGYGYTF
-	TRBV2	-	TRBJ1-6	TGTGCCAGCAGTTTAGGTCCGGGGGTTTTGCTGGCCCTCCACTTT	CASSLGPGVLLALHF
-	TRBV12-5	few	TRBJ1-5	TGTGCTAGTGGTAAGGGGAATAGCAATCAGCCCCAGCATTTT	CASGKGNSNQPQHF
TRBD2	TRBV9	-	TRBJ2-7	TGTGCCAGCAGCGTCCTAGCGGGAGGGTACGAGCAGTACTTC	CASSVLAGGYEQYF
-	TRBV18	-	TRBJ2-5	TGTGCCAGCTCACAGGGGAGGGAGACCCAGTACTTC	CASSQGRETQYF
-	TRBV4-1	-	TRBJ1-3	TGCGCCAGCAGCCCCCCGTCGGGAGACACCATATATTTT	CASSPPSGDTIYF
TRBD1	TRBV5-4	-	TRBJ1-6	TGTGCCAGCAGCTTAGGACAGGGCGCCAATTCACCCCTCCACTTT	CASSLGQGANSPLHF
-	TRBV18	-	TRBJ1-4	TGTGCCAGCTCAGCCAGCGGTGGGGTTAATGAAAAACTGTTTTTT	CASSASGGVNEKLFF
TRBD2	TRBV2	-	TRBJ2-2	TGTGCCAGCAGTGAAGAAGGGAGGGGCACCGGGGAGCTGTTTTTT	CASSEEGRGTGELFF
TRBD2	TRBV19	-	TRBJ2-5	TGTGCCAGTAGTACGGGCGGGGGTTTGGAGACCCAGTACTTC	CASSTGGGLETQYF
TRBD1	TRBV29-1	-	TRBJ2-7	TGCAGCGTGGAGGACAGGTCTTTTCACGAGCAGTACTTC	CSVEDRSFHEQYF
-	TRBV10-3	-	TRBJ1-1	TGTGCCATCACTCCGACGGGTCGGGACACTGAAGCTTTCTTT	CAITPTGRDTEAFF
TRBD1	TRBV6-2/TRBV6-3	-	TRBJ2-1	TGTGCCAGCAGCCCTGGGACAGGGTACGAGAATGAGCAGTTCTTC	CASSPGTGYENEQFF
TRBD1	TRBV6-1	-	TRBJ2-7	TGTGCCAGCAGTGAACTGGCAGGGGGAGTTGGGGAGCAGTACTTC	CASSELAGGVGEQYF
TRBD1	TRBV5-4	-	TRBJ1-5	TGTGCCAGCAGCCGACAGGGGGCAGAACAGCCCCAGCATTTT	CASSRQGAEQPQHF
-	TRBV20-1	-	TRBJ1-2	TGCAGTGCCCCGGCGGCCTATGGCTACACCTTC	CSAPAAYGYTF
-	TRBV20-1	-	TRBJ2-5	TGCAGTGCTAGTCGCCTACAAGAGACCCAGTACTTC	CSASRLQETQYF
TRBD1	TRBV29-1	-	TRBJ1-1	TGCAGCGTTTTTCGGACAGGGGGCACTGAAGCTTTCTTT	CSVFRTGGTEAFF
-	TRBV5-5	-	TRBJ1-2	TGTGCCAGCAGCTTGCAACGACAGCATCGCTATGGCTACACCTTC	CASSLQRQHRYGYTF
-	TRBV12-2	once	TRBJ2-7	TGTGCAAGTCGCTTAGGGTTTGTGGGACAGACCTACGAGCAGTACTTC	CASRLGFVGQTYEQYF
-	TRBV4-1	few	TRBJ1-4	TGCGCCAGCAGCCGGGACCGGGGGGTCGAAAAACTGTTTTTT	CASSRDRGVEKLFF